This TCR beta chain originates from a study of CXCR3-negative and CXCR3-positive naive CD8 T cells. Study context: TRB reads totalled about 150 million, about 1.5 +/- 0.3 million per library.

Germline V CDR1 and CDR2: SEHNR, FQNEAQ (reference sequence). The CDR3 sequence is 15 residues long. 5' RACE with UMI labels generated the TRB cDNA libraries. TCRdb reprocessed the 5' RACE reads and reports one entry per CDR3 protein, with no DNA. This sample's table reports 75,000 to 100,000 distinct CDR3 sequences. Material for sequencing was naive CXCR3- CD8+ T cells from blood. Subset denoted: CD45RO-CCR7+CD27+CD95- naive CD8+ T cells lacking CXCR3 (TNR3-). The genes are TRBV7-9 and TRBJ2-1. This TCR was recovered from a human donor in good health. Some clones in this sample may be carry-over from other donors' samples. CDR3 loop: CASSPTGASYNEQFF.